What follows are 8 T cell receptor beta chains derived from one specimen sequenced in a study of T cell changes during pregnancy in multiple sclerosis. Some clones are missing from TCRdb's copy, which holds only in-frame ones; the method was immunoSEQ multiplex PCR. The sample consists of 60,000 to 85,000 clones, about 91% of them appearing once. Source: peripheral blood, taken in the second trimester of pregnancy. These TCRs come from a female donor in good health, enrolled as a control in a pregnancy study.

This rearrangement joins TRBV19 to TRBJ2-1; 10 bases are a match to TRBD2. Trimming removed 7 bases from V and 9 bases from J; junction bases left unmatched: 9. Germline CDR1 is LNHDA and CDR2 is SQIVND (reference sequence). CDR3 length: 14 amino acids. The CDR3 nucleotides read TGTGCCAGTACAAGCGGGAGGGCATCGGGTGAGCAGTTCTTC. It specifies CASTSGRASGEQFF.

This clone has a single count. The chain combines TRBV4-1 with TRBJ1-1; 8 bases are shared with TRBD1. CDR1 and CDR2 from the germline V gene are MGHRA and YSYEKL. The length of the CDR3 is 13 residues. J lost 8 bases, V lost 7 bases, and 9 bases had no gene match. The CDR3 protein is CASNTFGTGEAFF. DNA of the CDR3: TGCGCCAGCAACACCTTTGGGACAGGAGAAGCTTTCTTT.

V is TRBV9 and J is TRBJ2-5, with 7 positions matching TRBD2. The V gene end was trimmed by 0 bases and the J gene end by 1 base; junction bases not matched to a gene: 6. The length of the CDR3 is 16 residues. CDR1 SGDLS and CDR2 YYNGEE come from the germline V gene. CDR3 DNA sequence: TGTGCCAGCAGCGTAGGGGAGGGGAGGGTCCAAGAGACCCAGTACTTC. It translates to CASSVGEGRVQETQYF. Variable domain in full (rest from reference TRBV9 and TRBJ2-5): DSGVTQTPKHLITATGQRVTLRCSPRSGDLSVYWYQQSLDQGLQFLIQYYNGEERAKGNILERFSAQQFPDLHSELNLSSLELGDSALYFCASSVGEGRVQETQYFGPGTRLLVL.

The CDR3 spells CASSYSTGAVGAFF. The CDR3 DNA sequence: TGTGCCAGCAGTTACTCGACAGGGGCGGTGGGAGCTTTCTTT. The J gene is TRBJ1-1, the V gene TRBV6-5; 8 positions match TRBD1. Germline CDR1 reads MNHEY; CDR2 reads SVGAGI. CDR3 size: 14 residues. J lost 10 bases, V lost 0 bases, and 7 bases had no gene match.

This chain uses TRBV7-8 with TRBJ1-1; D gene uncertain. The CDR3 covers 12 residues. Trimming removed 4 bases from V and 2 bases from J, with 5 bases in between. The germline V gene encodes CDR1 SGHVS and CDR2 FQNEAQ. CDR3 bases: TGTGCCAGCAGCTATCTCAACACTGAAGCTTTCTTT. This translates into CASSYLNTEAFF.

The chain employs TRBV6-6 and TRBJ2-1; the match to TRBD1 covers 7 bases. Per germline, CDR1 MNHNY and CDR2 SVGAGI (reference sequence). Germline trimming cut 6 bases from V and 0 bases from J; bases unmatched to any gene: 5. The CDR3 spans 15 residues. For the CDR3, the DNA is TGTGCCAGCAGCCCCGGACAGGTCTCCTACAATGAGCAGTTCTTC. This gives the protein CASSPGQVSYNEQFF.

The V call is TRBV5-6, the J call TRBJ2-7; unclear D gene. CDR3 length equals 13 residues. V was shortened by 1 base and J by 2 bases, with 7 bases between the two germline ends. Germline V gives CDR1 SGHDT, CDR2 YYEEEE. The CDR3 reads CASSLNPTYEQYF. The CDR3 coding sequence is TGTGCCAGCAGCTTGAATCCAACCTACGAGCAGTACTTC.

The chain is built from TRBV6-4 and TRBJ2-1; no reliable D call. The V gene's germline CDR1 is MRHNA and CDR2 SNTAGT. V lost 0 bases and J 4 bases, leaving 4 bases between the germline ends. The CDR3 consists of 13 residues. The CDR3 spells CASSDSTYNEQFF. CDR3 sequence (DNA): TGTGCCAGCAGTGACTCGACATACAATGAGCAGTTCTTC.